These 13 T cell receptor beta chains were all obtained from the same sample, sequenced in a study of sequential checkpoint blockade in melanoma. Sequencing was performed with immunoSEQ multiplex PCR; in TCRdb, only in-frame clones are kept and a portion is missing. The repertoire holds approximately 21,000 clones, with roughly four fifths as singletons. The sample's treatment: randomized to nivolumab then ipilimumab (arm A) or the reverse (arm B). The starting material was CD8+ T cells sorted from blood (inferred from file names), obtained from a patient given nivolumab and ipilimumab in sequence. These receptors came from a human donor with melanoma.

This chain joins TRBV7-6 and TRBJ2-5; 8 bases fit TRBD1. V trimming: 2 bases; J trimming: 2 bases; junction bases outside the gene matches: 13. CDR3 length: 18 amino acids. Germline CDR1 SGHVS, CDR2 FNYEAQ. In DNA form, the CDR3 reads TGTGCCAGCAGCTTACTAAATCCTTCAGGGGGCCGTCAAGAGACCCAGTACTTC. As protein: CASSLLNPSGGRQETQYF.

This sequence joins TRBV7-3 and TRBJ2-6, with D hard to call. The CDR3 spans 16 residues. Trimming shortened V by 5 bases and J by 0 bases, and 11 bases separated the two germline ends. CDR1 and CDR2 (germline): SGHTA, FQGTGA. CDR3 region: CASSPPGGSGANVLTF. DNA for the CDR3: TGTGCCAGCAGCCCCCCCGGTGGCTCTGGGGCCAACGTCCTGACTTTC. Variable domain in full (rest from reference TRBV7-3 and TRBJ2-6): GAGVSQTPSNKVTEKGKYVELRCDPISGHTALYWYRQSLGQGPEFLIYFQGTGAADDSGLPNDRFFAVRPEGSVSTLKIQRTERGDSAVYLCASSPPGGSGANVLTFGAGSRLTVL.

The chain carries TRBV28 and TRBJ2-1, with TRBD1 identical over 8 bases. With V trimmed by 6 bases and J by 3 bases, 7 bases remained unmatched. This CDR3 is 15 amino acids long. In germline, CDR1 is MDHEN, CDR2 SYDVKM. This CDR3 is CASSQQGGGYNEQFF. The CDR3 bases are TGTGCCAGCAGCCAACAGGGGGGTGGCTACAATGAGCAGTTCTTC. The variable domain in full, with the rest retrieved from reference TRBV28 and TRBJ2-1, is DVKVTQSSRYLVKRTGEKVFLECVQDMDHENMFWYRQDPGLGLRLIYFSYDVKMKEKGDIPEGYSVSREKKERFSLILESASTNQTSMYLCASSQQGGGYNEQFFGPGTRLTVL.

The V gene is TRBV27, the J gene TRBJ2-7, with D possibly TRBD2 on 6 matching bases. The germline CDR1 and CDR2 sequences are MNHEY and SMNVEV (reference sequence). The V and J ends lost 3 bases and 6 bases respectively, with 15 bases between them. This CDR3 region has 14 residues. In DNA form, the CDR3 reads TGTGCCAGCAGTTTCCAGGGAAGGACTACCGAGCAGTACTTC. Protein: CASSFQGRTTEQYF.

The chain combines TRBV25-1 with TRBJ2-2; 8 bases are shared with TRBD2. The CDR3 has 16 amino acids. Germline CDR1 is MGHDK and CDR2 is SYGVNS. The V segment lost 3 bases and the J segment 0 bases; nucleotides outside the gene matches: 3. The CDR3 region is CASSDLAGANTGELFF. Written as DNA, the CDR3 is TGTGCCAGCAGTGACCTAGCGGGCGCGAACACCGGGGAGCTGTTTTTT.

This clone was seen just once. The chain employs TRBV2 and TRBJ2-5; 9 nucleotides match TRBD1. Germline V gene lookup returns CDR1 SNHLY and CDR2 FYNNEI. Trimming removed 7 bases from V and 5 bases from J; junction bases left unmatched: 5. CDR3 length: 13 amino acids. The CDR3 sequence: CASTQGQGETQYF. CDR3 DNA: TGTGCCAGCACCCAGGGACAGGGTGAGACCCAGTACTTC.

This clone was seen just once. The J gene is TRBJ2-7, the V gene TRBV28; D remains unclear. Per the germline V gene, CDR1 is MDHEN and CDR2 is SYDVKM. V lost 7 bases, J lost 6 bases, and 16 bases lay in between. This CDR3 contains 13 residues. This CDR3 reads CASTPNSYREQYF. The CDR3 DNA sequence: TGTGCCAGCACCCCGAACTCCTACCGCGAGCAGTACTTC.

The chain combines TRBV5-1 with TRBJ2-5; D not resolved. The V gene's germline CDR1 is SGHRS and CDR2 YFSETQ. Trimming pared 4 bases from V and 1 base from J, leaving 8 bases between. CDR3 length: 13 amino acids. The CDR3 reads CASSTPSQETQYF. The DNA of the CDR3 is TGCGCCAGCAGCACACCCTCCCAAGAGACCCAGTACTTC.

The CDR3 reads CASNSGLAGGDTDTQYF. The CDR3 DNA sequence: TGTGCCAGCAACTCGGGACTAGCGGGAGGAGACACAGATACGCAGTATTTT. The V call is TRBV28, the J call TRBJ2-3, with 15 bases aligning to TRBD2. The CDR3 covers 17 residues. J gave up 2 bases and V 7 bases, and 7 bases lay outside the gene matches. Germline CDR1 and CDR2: MDHEN and SYDVKM.

This clone was found once. The V and J genes are TRBV2 and TRBJ1-5; D call uncertain. V lost 0 bases, J lost 7 bases, and 4 bases lay in between. The CDR3 covers 12 residues. Germline V gene sequence: CDR1 SNHLY, CDR2 FYNNEI. DNA of the CDR3: TGTGCCAGCAGTGAAGCGAGACAGCCCCAGCATTTT. Translation gives CASSEARQPQHF.

This chain links TRBV15 with TRBJ2-7; 8 positions match TRBD1. Per the germline V gene, CDR1 is LNHNV and CDR2 is YYDKDF (reference sequence). The trim removed 4 bases at V and 2 bases at J, leaving 4 bases unmatched. This CDR3 region has 14 residues. For the CDR3, the DNA is TGTGCCACCAGCAATCGACAGGGGACCTACGAGCAGTACTTC. Encoded protein: CATSNRQGTYEQYF.

CDR3 sequence (DNA): TGTGCCAGCAGCGCTAGGACAGGACACCCCTCCTACGAGCAGTACTTC. Its protein product is CASSARTGHPSYEQYF. The chain carries TRBV7-8 and TRBJ2-7, with 7 positions matching TRBD1. This CDR3 is built from 16 residues. V lost 5 bases to trimming and J lost 0 bases; unmatched junction nucleotides: 10. Germline CDR1 is SGHVS and CDR2 is FQNEAQ.

V gene TRBV6-1 combines with J gene TRBJ2-5; TRBD1 agrees at 11 bases. Unmatched junction bases numbered 11, after V lost 11 bases and J lost 3 bases. Germline assignment: CDR1 MNHNS and CDR2 SASEGT. CDR3 length: 15 amino acids. CDR3 protein: CAGSRGDRGEETQYF. As DNA, the CDR3 is TGTGCCGGGTCCAGAGGGGACAGGGGGGAAGAGACCCAGTACTTC.